These 31 T cell receptor beta chains originate from one sample sequenced in a study of regulatory T cells in long-lasting Graves disease. Arm-PCR of CDR3 regions and iRepertoire HTBI primers were the basis on which TCR beta libraries were built. Each CDR3 protein gets one entry after TCRdb re-called the multiplex PCR reads with MiXCR. Of around 450,000 distinct CDR3 sequences in the sample, 15% to 20% were seen once. Stated time point: newly diagnosed GD, antithyroid drugs for less than 3 months. After RNA was extracted from PBMCs, the TCR library was made from it. These sequences were also reported in another study, on T cells in Graves' hyperthyroidism and ophthalmopathy.

Sequencing used peripheral blood mononuclear cells (PBMCs), obtained at new diagnosis, from a patient treated with antithyroid drugs. The receptors here all came from a man aged 40-49 years with Graves disease.

The V gene is TRBV4-1, the J gene TRBJ2-1; D ambiguous. Per germline, CDR1 MGHRA and CDR2 YSYEKL. This CDR3 is 15 amino acids long. Trimming cost V 2 bases and J 0 bases, with 8 bases left between them. The chain's CDR3 is CASSQITLSYNEQFF. CDR3 coding DNA: TGCGCCAGCAGCCAAATAACCCTCTCCTACAATGAGCAGTTCTTC.

This clonotype was found many times. CDR3 bases: TGCAGTGCTAGAGATGGGGCGGGGAGCACAGATACGCAGTATTTT. Protein sequence: CSARDGAGSTDTQYF. The chain combines TRBV20-1 with TRBJ2-3; weak D call: TRBD2 (6 bases). CDR1 and CDR2 (germline): DFQATT, SNEGSKA (reference sequence). The CDR3 has 15 residues. V lost 0 bases to trimming and J lost 0 bases, with 10 bases between them.

This clonotype was picked up many times. The DNA of the CDR3 is TGCAGTGCTAGAGACGGGGGGGGAGATGACACAGATACGCAGTATTTT. Translating gives CSARDGGGDDTDTQYF. The chain links TRBV20-1 to TRBJ2-3, with 8 bases lining up with TRBD2. CDR3 length equals 16 residues. With V trimmed by 0 bases and J by 2 bases, 7 bases remained unmatched. Germline CDR1 is DFQATT and CDR2 is SNEGSKA (reference sequence).

A remark on this clonotype: Since a much larger clone is just one base distant, this may be a read error. Since no conserved phenylalanine or tryptophan closes the CDR3, a read error is the likely cause. The V gene is TRBV4-1, the J gene TRBJ2-5; the D is unclear. Germline V gene sequence: CDR1 MGHRA, CDR2 YSYEKL. There are 14 residues in the CDR3. V gave up 5 bases and J gave up 1 base, with 11 bases separating them. CDR3 residues: CASSIGQPQETQYL. The CDR3, as DNA: TGCGCCAGCAGCATTGGGCAGCCCCAAGAGACCCAGTACCTC.

This clonotype appeared many times. The rearrangement links TRBV20-1 to TRBJ1-6; D not resolved. The germline gives CDR1 DFQATT, CDR2 SNEGSKA (reference sequence). V dropped 2 bases and J dropped 0 bases, with 8 bases sitting between them. This CDR3 contains 15 residues. The CDR3 spells CSARLGNSYNSPLHF. The CDR3 DNA follows: TGCAGTGCTAGACTAGGGAACTCCTATAATTCACCCCTCCACTTT.

Many counts were recorded for this clonotype. The rearrangement links TRBV27 to TRBJ2-1; 7 nucleotides line up with TRBD2. The J segment lost 6 bases and the V segment lost 6 bases, leaving 11 bases of the junction unmatched. The CDR3 loop spans 15 amino acids. CDR1 is MNHEY, CDR2 SMNVEV, per germline (reference sequence). This CDR3 reads CASRAASGAVNEQFF. CDR3 bases: TGTGCCAGCAGGGCGGCCAGCGGGGCAGTCAATGAGCAGTTCTTC.

At least ten counts were recorded for this clonotype. The genes are TRBV10-3 and TRBJ2-7, with a tentative D call TRBD1 (6 bases). V was clipped by 8 bases and J by 5 bases, with 13 bases between them. The CDR3 runs to 12 residues. CDR1 is ENHRY, CDR2 SYGVKD, per germline. This CDR3 is CAIARPGDEQYF. In nucleotides, the CDR3 is TGTGCCATCGCCAGACCAGGGGACGAGCAGTACTTC.

The chain has TRBV18 and TRBJ2-5; TRBD1 is a possible D gene (6 bases). The CDR3 contains 15 residues. Germline V gene data show CDR1 as KGHSH and CDR2 as LQKENI. Between the trimmed V and J ends, which lost 4 bases and 5 bases, there was a span of 17 bases. CDR3 sequence reads: CASSLTETGEETQYF. CDR3 coding DNA: TGTGCCAGCTCACTGACAGAGACAGGCGAGGAGACCCAGTACTTC. Full variable domain (outside the CDR3, taken from reference TRBV18 and TRBJ2-5): NAGVMQNPRHLVRRRGQEARLRCSPMKGHSHVYWYRQLPEEGLKFMVYLQKENIIDESGMPKERFSAEFPKEGPSILRIQQVVRGDSAAYFCASSLTETGEETQYFGPGTRLLVL.

This clonotype was seen many times. The CDR3 coding sequence is TGCAGTGCTGGGCCCGGGACTAGCGGCTACGAGCAGTACTTC. This encodes CSAGPGTSGYEQYF. The chain joins TRBV20-1 to TRBJ2-7; 11 positions agree with TRBD2. CDR3 length: 14 residues. The germline V gene encodes CDR1 DFQATT and CDR2 SNEGSKA (reference sequence). Trimming at V came to 5 bases and at J to 3 bases, leaving 6 bases not matched to a gene.

This clonotype was counted only a few times. This rearrangement joins TRBV10-3 to TRBJ2-5; 7 bases are a match to TRBD1. The V gene's germline CDR1 is ENHRY and CDR2 SYGVKD. The CDR3 has 12 amino acids. After removal of 7 bases from V and 5 bases from J, the junction contained 4 bases not matched to a gene. As DNA, the CDR3 is TGTGCCATCAAAGGGGGCGGGGAGACCCAGTACTTC. This codes for CAIKGGGETQYF.

This chain connects TRBV6-1 to TRBJ2-3, with D uncertain. The CDR3 runs 15 residues. Trimming removed 2 bases at V and 0 bases at J, with 9 bases between. Germline V gene sequence: CDR1 MNHNS, CDR2 SASEGT. The CDR3, as DNA: TGTGCCAGCAGTGAAATCCTTACAAGCACAGATACGCAGTATTTT. Translation gives CASSEILTSTDTQYF.

This clonotype was detected many times. The DNA for the CDR3 is TGTGCCAGCAGCCCCTACCGAGACAGGGATAAGGAGCCCCAGCATTTT. Translation: CASSPYRDRDKEPQHF. The gene calls are TRBV7-8 and TRBJ1-5, with 7 bases fitting TRBD1. This CDR3 contains 16 residues. Per the germline V gene, CDR1 is SGHVS and CDR2 is FQNEAQ. The V and J ends lost 5 bases and 8 bases, in that order; junction bases with no gene match: 15.

The chain links TRBV20-1 to TRBJ2-3, with 14 bases fitting TRBD2. Germline V gene lookup returns CDR1 DFQATT and CDR2 SNEGSKA (reference sequence). J gave up 6 bases and V 1 base, and 6 bases lay outside the gene matches. The CDR3 runs to 16 residues. CDR3 nucleotide sequence: TGCAGTGCTAGAGTCTGGACTAGCGGGAGGTCCGATACGCAGTATTTT. As protein: CSARVWTSGRSDTQYF.

This clonotype occurred many times. This sequence joins TRBV6-2 or TRBV6-3 and TRBJ2-3, with 10 bases aligning to TRBD2. The trim removed 7 bases at V and 2 bases at J, leaving 3 bases unmatched. CDR3 length: 14 residues. Germline V CDR1 and CDR2: MNHEY, SVGEGT. The CDR3 region has the DNA TGTGCCAGCAAACTAGCGGGAAACACAGATACGCAGTATTTT. Amino acids: CASKLAGNTDTQYF.

Only a few counts were recorded for this clonotype. The chain uses TRBV30 and TRBJ2-1; 11 bases are a match to TRBD2. The CDR3 is made up of 18 amino acids. Per germline, CDR1 GTSNPN and CDR2 SVGIG (reference sequence). V was clipped by 0 bases and J by 2 bases; unmatched bases: 9. The CDR3 reads CAWSVRASGRKTYNEQFF. CDR3 DNA: TGTGCCTGGAGTGTAAGGGCTAGCGGGAGGAAAACCTACAATGAGCAGTTCTTC.

This clonotype showed up many times. The chain combines TRBV5-1 with TRBJ1-5; TRBD1 is a possible D gene (5 bases). Germline lookup yields CDR1 SGHRS and CDR2 YFSETQ. The ends were cut back, 3 bases at V and 4 bases at J, with 14 bases in the middle. The CDR3 runs to 15 residues. This chain's CDR3 is CASSSTGTANQPQHF. CDR3 nucleotides: TGCGCCAGCAGCTCGACCGGGACCGCGAATCAGCCCCAGCATTTT. Supplemented by reference TRBV5-1 and TRBJ1-5, the full variable domain reads KAGVTQTPRYLIKTRGQQVTLSCSPISGHRSVSWYQQTPGQGLQFLFEYFSETQRNKGNFPGRFSGRQFSNSRSEMNVSTLELGDSALYLCASSSTGTANQPQHFGDGTRLSIL.

This clonotype was seen more than once but under ten times. V usage is TRBV19 and J usage is TRBJ2-1, with 7 bases that match TRBD2. The length of the CDR3 is 18 residues. Losses at the gene ends were 0 bases for V and 10 bases for J; bases not matched to a gene: 18. Looked up from germline, CDR1 is LNHDA and CDR2 is SQIVND (reference sequence). The CDR3 protein is CASSIDVSGTIRRGEQFF. In nucleotides, the CDR3 is TGTGCCAGTAGTATAGACGTCTCTGGGACTATTAGAAGAGGAGAGCAGTTCTTC.

This clonotype has only one observation. J is TRBJ2-1 and V is TRBV11-2; the D is unclear. The germline V gene has CDR1 SGHAT and CDR2 FQNNGV. Trimming left V 9 bases short and J 0 bases short, with 21 bases between. This CDR3 is built from 17 residues. In DNA form, the CDR3 reads TGTGCCAGTAGTATGGTAGTCTTTACGAGCTCCTACAATGAGCAGTTCTTC. Its translation: CASSMVVFTSSYNEQFF.

With respect to this clonotype: An end of the junction does not agree with germline; a read error may underlie this. V and J are TRBV7-7 and TRBJ1-3, with a weak D call TRBD1 (5 bases). CDR1 is SSHAT and CDR2 is FNYEAQ in the germline V gene (reference sequence). There are 15 residues in the CDR3. CDR3 DNA sequence: TGTGCTAGCAGCTTAGACAGTCGCTCTGGAAACACCATATATTTT. Protein sequence: CASSLDSRSGNTIYF. Using reference TRBV7-7 and TRBJ1-3 for the parts outside the CDR3, the full variable domain is GAGVSQSPRYKVTKRGQDVTLRCDPISSHATLYWYQQALGQGPEFLTYFNYEAQPDKSGLPSDRFSAERPEGSISTLTIQRTEQRDSAMYRCASSLDSRSGNTIYFGEGSWLTVV.

The chain links TRBV6-4 to TRBJ2-5; D is perhaps TRBD2 (6 bases). From germline, CDR1 is MRHNA and CDR2 SNTAGT. V was pared by 5 bases and J by 0 bases, with 7 bases between. This CDR3 region has 13 residues. CDR3 coding DNA: TGTGCCAGCAGTCGGGACTACCAAGAGACCCAGTACTTC. Translation: CASSRDYQETQYF.

This clonotype showed up many times. V usage is TRBV20-1 and J usage is TRBJ2-7; TRBD1 might be the D (6 bases). V lost 3 bases, J lost 0 bases, and 9 bases lay in between. The CDR3 covers 13 residues. CDR1 is DFQATT and CDR2 is SNEGSKA in the germline V gene (reference sequence). For the CDR3, the DNA is TGCAGTGCTAGCGACAGGCCCTCCTACGAGCAGTACTTC. Translation gives CSASDRPSYEQYF.

This clonotype showed up many times. The rearrangement uses TRBV7-8 and TRBJ2-1; D unresolved. This CDR3 is 11 amino acids long. Germline CDR1 SGHVS, CDR2 FQNEAQ. V lost 1 base and J lost 6, with 1 base in between. The CDR3 protein is CASSLVNEQFF. CDR3 bases: TGTGCCAGCAGCTTAGTCAATGAGCAGTTCTTC.

Turning to this clonotype: One junction end does not reproduce the germline sequence, and a read error may be involved. The CDR3 spells CASSETGELRQSF. The DNA for the CDR3 is TGTGCCAGCAGTGAGACAGGCGAATTACGGCAGTCCTTC. The rearrangement links TRBV6-2 or TRBV6-3 to TRBJ2-1; TRBD1 is a possible D gene (6 bases). The CDR3 contains 13 residues. Germline values: CDR1 MNHEY, CDR2 SVGEGT.

This clonotype has ten or more counts. Compared with germline, one end of the junction differs, possibly owing to a read error. This chain uses TRBV5-1 with TRBJ2-2, with a possible D match to TRBD2 (6 bases). The CDR3 totals 13 residues. Per germline, CDR1 SGHRS and CDR2 YFSETQ. The CDR3 is CASSLADTGELFF. The CDR3 DNA is TGTGCCAGCAGCTTAGCGGACACCGGGGAGCTGTTTTTT.

This clonotype was observed at least ten times. The chain recombines TRBV6-5 with TRBJ2-1, with a possible D match to TRBD2 (5 bases). CDR3 length: 14 residues. Trimming cost V 0 bases and J 3 bases, with 6 bases left between them. CDR1 is MNHEY, CDR2 SVGAGI, per germline. CDR3 sequence: CASSYSEDYNEQFF. The DNA of the CDR3 is TGTGCCAGCAGTTACTCGGAGGACTACAATGAGCAGTTCTTC.

On this clonotype: An end of the junction differs from the germline gene, which may be a read error. The rearrangement uses TRBV27 and TRBJ1-1; maybe TRBD1 (5 bases). The CDR3 length is 16 residues. Germline loops: CDR1 MNHEY, CDR2 SMNVEV (reference sequence). This CDR3 is CAISPFGTLGGTEAFF. The DNA of the CDR3 is TGTGCCATCAGTCCCTTCGGAACTCTGGGGGGCACTGAAGCTTTCTTT.

Note on this clonotype: A much more abundant neighbour one base away suggests this may be a read error. This chain links TRBV7-2 with TRBJ2-5; tentatively, D is TRBD2 (5 bases). The assigned J gene may be wrong: the sequence end matches TRBJ2-1 better. The germline gives CDR1 SGHTA, CDR2 FQGNSA. The CDR3 is 14 amino acids. DNA for the CDR3: TGTGCCAGCAGCTCGCGAGGGAGAAACAATGAGCAGTTCTTC. It translates to CASSSRGRNNEQFF.

This rearrangement joins TRBV6-2 or TRBV6-3 to TRBJ2-7, with 7 positions matching TRBD1. Looked up from germline, CDR1 is MNHEY and CDR2 is SVGEGT. The CDR3 is 15 amino acids. With 5 bases clipped from V and 5 bases from J, the junction kept 12 bases outside the gene matches. CDR3 in DNA: TGTGCCAGCAGTATTCGACAGGGCTTGGGTAACGAGCAGTACTTC. Translated: CASSIRQGLGNEQYF.

This clonotype was seen ten or more times. The J gene is TRBJ1-1, the V gene TRBV11-2; D perhaps matches TRBD1 (5 bases). Deletions cut 6 bases from V and 2 bases from J, with 19 bases between. Germline V gene data show CDR1 as SGHAT and CDR2 as FQNNGV. There are 16 residues in the CDR3. The CDR3, as DNA: TGTGCCAGCAGGCAGCTCCCGGGACCCCGTAACACTGAAGCTTTCTTT. It is translated as CASRQLPGPRNTEAFF.

V and J are TRBV7-3 and TRBJ2-7, with 7 bases lining up with TRBD1. The CDR3 is made up of 17 amino acids. J was trimmed by 0 bases and V by 7 bases; bases with no gene match: 15. CDR1 is SGHTA and CDR2 is FQGTGA in the germline V gene. CDR3 DNA sequence: TGTGCCAGCAACCAAGAACACAGGGGACCGAGCTCCTACGAGCAGTACTTC. It yields the protein CASNQEHRGPSSYEQYF.

This clonotype has just a few counts. The chain couples TRBV10-2 to TRBJ1-2; D remains ambiguous. The CDR3 extends over 12 amino acids. Trimming stripped 3 bases from V and 6 bases from J, with 8 bases between. Germline CDR1 WSHSY, CDR2 SAAADI. The CDR3 DNA reads as TGCGCCAGCAGTGAACTATTGCATGGCTACACCTTC. This encodes CASSELLHGYTF.